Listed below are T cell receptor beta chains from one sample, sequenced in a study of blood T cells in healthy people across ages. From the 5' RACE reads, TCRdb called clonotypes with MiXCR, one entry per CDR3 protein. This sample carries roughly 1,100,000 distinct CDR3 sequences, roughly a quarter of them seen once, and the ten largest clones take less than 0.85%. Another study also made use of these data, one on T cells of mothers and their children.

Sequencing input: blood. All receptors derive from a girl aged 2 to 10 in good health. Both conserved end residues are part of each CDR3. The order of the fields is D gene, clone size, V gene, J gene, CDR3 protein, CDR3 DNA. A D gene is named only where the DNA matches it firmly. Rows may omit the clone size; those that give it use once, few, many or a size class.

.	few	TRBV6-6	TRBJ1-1	CASSRTSNTEAFF	TGTGCCAGCAGTCGAACATCCAACACTGAAGCTTTCTTT
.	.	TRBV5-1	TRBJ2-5	CASSGLDTLQETQYF	TGCGCCAGCAGCGGGTTGGACACTCTCCAAGAGACCCAGTACTTC
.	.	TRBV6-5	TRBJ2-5	CASSYGSETQYF	TGTGCCAGCAGTTACGGTTCCGAGACCCAGTACTTC
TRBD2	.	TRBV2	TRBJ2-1	CASGTTSDGEQFF	TGTGCCAGCGGGACTACCTCTGACGGCGAGCAGTTCTTC
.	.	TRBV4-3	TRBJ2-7	CASSQDRAPSYEQYF	TGCGCCAGCAGCCAAGATCGGGCGCCCTCCTACGAGCAGTACTTC
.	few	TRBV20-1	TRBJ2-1	CSANRGAGNEQFF	TGCAGTGCCAACCGGGGGGCCGGCAATGAGCAGTTCTTC
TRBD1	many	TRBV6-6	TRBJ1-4	CASTDQQGSLGEKLFF	TGTGCCAGCACCGACCAACAGGGGTCGTTGGGTGAAAAACTGTTTTTT
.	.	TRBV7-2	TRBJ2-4	CASSLRQYENIQYF	TGTGCCAGCAGCTTACGGCAGTACGAAAACATTCAGTACTTC
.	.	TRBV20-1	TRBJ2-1	CSARGPLYNEQSF	TGCAGTGCTAGAGGTCCCTTATACAATGAGCAGTCCTTC
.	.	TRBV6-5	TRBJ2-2	CASSYSRGHAGELFF	TGTGCCAGCAGTTACTCTAGGGGACACGCCGGGGAGCTGTTTTTT
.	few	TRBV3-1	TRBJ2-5	CASSQKRDTYQETQYF	TGTGCCAGCAGCCAAAAACGGGACACCTACCAAGAGACCCAGTACTTC
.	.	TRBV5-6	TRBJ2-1	CASSPISLNEQFF	TGTGCCAGCAGCCCAATATCCCTCAATGAGCAGTTCTTC
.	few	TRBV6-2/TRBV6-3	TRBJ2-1	CASSHINLNEQFF	TGTGCCAGCAGTCACATTAACCTCAATGAGCAGTTCTTC
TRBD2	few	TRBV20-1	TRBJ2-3	CSASDWASGSPDTQYF	TGCAGTGCCTCGGACTGGGCTAGCGGGAGTCCGGATACGCAGTATTTT
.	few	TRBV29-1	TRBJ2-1	CSVPQEATFNEQFF	TGCAGCGTCCCACAGGAGGCCACATTTAATGAGCAGTTCTTC
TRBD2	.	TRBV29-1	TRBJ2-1	CSVASLAGENEQFF	TGCAGCGTTGCGAGCCTAGCGGGAGAGAATGAGCAGTTCTTC
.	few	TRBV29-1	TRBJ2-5	CSVRKETQYF	TGCAGCGTTCGGAAAGAGACCCAGTACTTC
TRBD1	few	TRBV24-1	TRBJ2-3	CATAHPGQGTDTQYF	TGTGCCACCGCACACCCGGGACAGGGCACAGATACGCAGTATTTT
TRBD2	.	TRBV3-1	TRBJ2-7	CASSQGARLAGPYEQYF	TGTGCCAGCAGCCAAGGCGCACGACTAGCGGGACCCTACGAGCAGTACTTC
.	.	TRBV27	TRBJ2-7	CASSLSTGPFYEQYF	TGTGCCAGCAGTTTATCAACCGGGCCCTTCTACGAGCAGTACTTC
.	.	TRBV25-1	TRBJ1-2	CASSGMGVYGYTF	TGTGCCAGCTCTGGTATGGGAGTCTATGGCTACACCTTC
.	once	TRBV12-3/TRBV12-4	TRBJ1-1	CASSVRVWTEAFF	TGTGCCAGCAGTGTCAGGGTATGGACTGAAGCTTTCTTT
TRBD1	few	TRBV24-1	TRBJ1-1	CATQGQGVTEAFF	TGTGCCACCCAGGGACAGGGGGTCACTGAAGCTTTCTTT
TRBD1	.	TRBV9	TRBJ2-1	CASSVNSGTGLHNEQFF	TGTGCCAGCAGCGTGAACTCCGGGACAGGCCTTCACAATGAGCAGTTCTTC
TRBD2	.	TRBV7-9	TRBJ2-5	CASSLQTSREETQYF	TGTGCCAGCAGCTTACAGACTAGCCGGGAGGAGACCCAGTACTTC
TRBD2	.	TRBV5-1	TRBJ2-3	CASSRGTSTDTRYF	TGCGCCAGCAGTCGGGGGACTAGCACAGATACGCGGTATTTT
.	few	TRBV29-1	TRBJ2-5	CSVEDGQGWETQYF	TGCAGCGTTGAAGATGGCCAGGGGTGGGAGACCCAGTACTTC
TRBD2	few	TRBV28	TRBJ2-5	CASKINSGRAYETQYF	TGTGCCAGCAAGATAAATAGCGGGAGGGCCTACGAGACCCAGTACTTC
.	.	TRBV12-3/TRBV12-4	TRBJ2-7	CASTLDGAEQYF	TGTGCCAGCACCCTGGACGGGGCCGAGCAGTACTTC
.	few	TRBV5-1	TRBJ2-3	CASSNRTDTQYF	TGCGCCAGCAGTAACCGCACAGATACGCAGTATTTT
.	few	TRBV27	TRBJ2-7	CASSPLEGPAYEQYF	TGTGCCAGCAGTCCACTTGAGGGCCCGGCCTACGAGCAGTACTTC
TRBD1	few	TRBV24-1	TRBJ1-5	CATSDGTGGNQPQHF	TGTGCCACCAGTGATGGGACAGGAGGCAATCAGCCCCAGCATTTT
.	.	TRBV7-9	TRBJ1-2	CASSLAQVTAYGYTF	TGTGCCAGCAGCTTAGCGCAGGTGACGGCCTATGGCTACACCTTC
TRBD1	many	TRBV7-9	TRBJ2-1	CASPRQGANEQFF	TGTGCCAGCCCCAGACAGGGGGCGAATGAGCAGTTCTTC
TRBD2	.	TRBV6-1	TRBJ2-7	CASKVASGPATYEQYF	TGTGCCAGCAAGGTGGCTAGCGGACCGGCGACCTACGAGCAGTACTTC
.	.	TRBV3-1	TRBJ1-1	CASSHGGLDTEAFF	TGTGCCAGCAGCCACGGCGGTCTAGACACTGAAGCTTTCTTT
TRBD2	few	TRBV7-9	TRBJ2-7	CASSLQTSGSHSYEQYF	TGTGCCAGCAGCCTCCAGACTAGCGGGAGTCACTCCTACGAGCAGTACTTC
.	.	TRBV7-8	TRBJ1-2	CASSLVIGGSNYGYTF	TGTGCCAGCAGCTTAGTAATCGGGGGCAGTAATTATGGCTACACCTTC
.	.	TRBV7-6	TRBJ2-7	CASSLAQRPDEQYF	TGTGCCAGCAGCTTAGCGCAACGGCCTGACGAGCAGTACTTC
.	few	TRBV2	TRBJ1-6	CASNGFSSYNSPLHF	TGTGCCAGCAATGGGTTCAGCTCCTATAATTCACCCCTCCACTTT
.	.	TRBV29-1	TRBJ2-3	CSVETQKADTQYF	TGCAGCGTTGAGACCCAAAAGGCAGATACGCAGTATTTT
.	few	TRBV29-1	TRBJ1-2	CSVVRPQSIGYGYTF	TGCAGCGTTGTAAGACCCCAGTCCATAGGCTATGGCTACACCTTC
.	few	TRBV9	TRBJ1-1	CASSVGALNTEAFF	TGTGCCAGCAGTGTCGGGGCCCTGAACACTGAAGCTTTCTTT
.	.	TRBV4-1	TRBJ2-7	CASSQVGALSDEQYF	TGCGCCAGCAGCCAAGTTGGAGCGCTCTCCGACGAGCAGTACTTC
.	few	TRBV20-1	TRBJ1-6	CSASQAAGSSPLHF	TGCAGTGCCTCCCAGGCGGCAGGGTCTTCACCCCTCCACTTT
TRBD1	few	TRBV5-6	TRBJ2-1	CASSLTDRDEQFF	TGTGCCAGCAGCTTGACAGACAGGGATGAGCAGTTCTTC
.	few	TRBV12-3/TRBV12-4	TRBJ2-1	CASNEDYTPNEQFF	TGTGCCAGCAACGAGGACTACACTCCCAATGAGCAGTTCTTC
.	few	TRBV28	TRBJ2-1	CASSPRMGANEQFF	TGTGCCAGCAGTCCCAGGATGGGCGCGAATGAGCAGTTCTTC
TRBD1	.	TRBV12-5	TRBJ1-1	CASGLRDRGNTEAFF	TGTGCTAGTGGTTTGAGGGACAGGGGTAACACTGAAGCTTTCTTT
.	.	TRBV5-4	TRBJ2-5	CASSQTTIYGLETQYF	TGTGCCAGCAGCCAAACTACAATCTACGGGTTAGAGACCCAGTACTTC